This is a list of T cell receptor beta chains from one sample in a study of blood T cell repertoires in COVID-19. Only in-frame clones appear in the TCRdb table, and some are missing; sequencing was by immunoSEQ multiplex PCR. The sample has 250,000 to 300,000 clones, more than 65% seen once; the top ten hold roughly 3.1%. Sequenced sample: PBMCs or T cells enriched from blood (not recorded which). Receptors were obtained from a man in his fifties or sixties who had recovered from COVID-19. Both conserved end residues are part of each CDR3. Fields, in order: clone size, D gene, V gene, J gene, CDR3 DNA, CDR3 protein. D genes are given only for firm matches. Part of the rows lack a size; the others show once, few, many or a class for expanded clones.

once,TRBD2,TRBV7-2,TRBJ2-5,TGTGCCAGCAGCTTAGCCCAGCGGGGGGTAAAAGAGACCCAGTACTTC,CASSLAQRGVKETQYF
-,-,TRBV19,TRBJ2-2,TGTGCCAGTAGGACAACGAACACCGGGGAGCTGTTTTTT,CASRTTNTGELFF
-,-,TRBV7-3,TRBJ2-2,TGTGCCAGCAGCTCCAGTTACACCGGGGAGCTGTTTTTT,CASSSSYTGELFF
-,-,TRBV3-1/TRBV3-2,TRBJ2-3,TGTGCCAGCAGCCACTCGACAGAACACCCAGATACGCAGTATTTT,CASSHSTEHPDTQYF
medium-sized,-,TRBV7-2,TRBJ2-1,TGTGCCAGCAGCTTCTTTAGCGCGGGTGGGAATGAGCAGTTCTTC,CASSFFSAGGNEQFF
-,-,TRBV7-3,TRBJ2-1,TGTGCCAGCAGTCCAACCCGCGCTAGCTCTGAGCAGTTCTTC,CASSPTRASSEQFF
-,-,TRBV6-5,TRBJ1-2,TGTGCCAGCAACCTCGGTCGCCGGGATGGCTACACCTTC,CASNLGRRDGYTF
-,TRBD2,TRBV27,TRBJ2-5,TGTGCCAGCAGTTCCCTTCCGGGACTAGCGGGAGGCGGGGAGACCCAGTACTTC,CASSSLPGLAGGGETQYF
-,-,TRBV11-3,TRBJ2-7,TGTGCCAGCAGTGTAACGGAGATCTACGAGCAGTACTTC,CASSVTEIYEQYF
few,-,TRBV6-1,TRBJ1-1,TGTGCCAGCACCTTAAGGAGTAGGAACACTGAAGCTTTCTTT,CASTLRSRNTEAFF
-,TRBD2,TRBV7-2,TRBJ2-1,TGTGCCAGCAGCTTACTTAGCGGGAACAATGAGCAGTTCTTC,CASSLLSGNNEQFF
-,TRBD2,TRBV27,TRBJ2-3,TGTGCCAGCAGTAGGGGAAATAGCGGGAGAAGCACAGATACGCAGTATTTT,CASSRGNSGRSTDTQYF
few,TRBD1,TRBV7-9,TRBJ1-4,TGTGCCAGCAGCCGGGACAGGGTCTCAGAAAAACTGTTTTTT,CASSRDRVSEKLFF
-,-,TRBV5-1,TRBJ2-1,TGCGCCAGCAGCCCGGAGAGGGGGGGTTGGATTTCGAATGAGCAGTTCTTC,CASSPERGGWISNEQFF
-,-,TRBV4-1,TRBJ2-7,TGCGCCAGCAACCCGGAGACAGGGGCGGGAGAGGGTGAACAGTACTTC,CASNPETGAGEGEQYF
-,-,TRBV11-3,TRBJ2-5,TGTGCCAGCAGCCCCCAAGGCGGCCCCCAAGAGACCCAGTACTTC,CASSPQGGPQETQYF
-,TRBD2,TRBV5-1,TRBJ2-4,TGCGCCACCCGTAGCGGGGTAAAGTGGGAAAACATTCAGTACTTC,CATRSGVKWENIQYF
once,-,TRBV12-3/TRBV12-4,TRBJ1-6,TGTGCCAGCAAATTAGGGGGGGAGTCACCCCTCCACTTT,CASKLGGESPLHF
-,-,TRBV7-6,TRBJ2-1,TGTGCCAGCAGCTTAATCGGCGCGTTAGAGGGTCACTCCTACAATGAGCAGTTCTTC,CASSLIGALEGHSYNEQFF
few,-,TRBV6-5,TRBJ2-7,TGTGCCAGCCAAGACAGGACATCCTCCTACGAGCAGTACTTC,CASQDRTSSYEQYF
-,-,TRBV5-1,TRBJ1-2,TGCGCCAGCAGCTCGGGGGAGGGCAGGGTTGCTGGCTACACCTTC,CASSSGEGRVAGYTF
-,TRBD1,TRBV7-2,TRBJ1-2,TGTGCCAGCAGCTCCCGACAGGGAAGGCCACATGGCTACACCTTC,CASSSRQGRPHGYTF
-,-,TRBV3-1/TRBV3-2,TRBJ1-1,TGTGCCAGCAGCCAGGGGGCATGGGACACTGAAGCTTTCTTT,CASSQGAWDTEAFF
-,-,TRBV28,TRBJ2-2,TGTGCCAGCACATCCACTAGAACCGGGGAGCTGTTTTTT,CASTSTRTGELFF
-,TRBD1,TRBV12-5,TRBJ1-3,TGTGCTAGTGGTTTGGTCTCGACAGGGTTTGGAAACACCATATATTTT,CASGLVSTGFGNTIYF
-,-,TRBV2,TRBJ1-1,TGTGCCAGCAGTAGACCCAGCGCCGTTGAAGCTTTCTTT,CASSRPSAVEAFF
-,-,TRBV6-5,TRBJ2-1,TGTGCCAGCAGTTACTCGTTGACGCGGAACAATGAGCAGTTCTTC,CASSYSLTRNNEQFF
-,TRBD1,TRBV10-3,TRBJ1-2,TGTGCCATCTCCGACAGGGACTATGGCTACACCTTC,CAISDRDYGYTF
-,-,TRBV11-2,TRBJ1-1,TGTGCCAGCAGCCCGCGTGGGCTGGTAGGTGAAGCTTTCTTT,CASSPRGLVGEAFF
-,-,TRBV19,TRBJ2-3,TGTGCCAGTAAGAGGCAGGGGAGCGCAGATACGCAGTATTTT,CASKRQGSADTQYF
-,-,TRBV2,TRBJ2-7,TGTGCCAGCAGTGATCCCCAGGGGGGAACCTACGAGCAGTACTTC,CASSDPQGGTYEQYF
-,-,TRBV7-9,TRBJ1-1,TGTGCCAGCAGCTTAGAGCGAGAAGCTTTCTTT,CASSLEREAFF
-,TRBD1,TRBV3-1/TRBV3-2,TRBJ2-1,TGTGCCAGCAGCCGATGGACAGGGAACAATGAGCAGTTCTTC,CASSRWTGNNEQFF
-,-,TRBV2,TRBJ2-1,TGTGCCAGCAGTGTCCTCCCGACTACGAACAATGAGCAGTTCTTC,CASSVLPTTNNEQFF
-,-,TRBV27,TRBJ2-7,TGTGCCAGCAGTTTAATAAGGGCGGGGGAGCAGTACTTC,CASSLIRAGEQYF
-,-,TRBV6-5,TRBJ1-4,TGTGCCAGCAGTAGGCCGGGGAGGGGGTCTGAAAAACTGTTTTTT,CASSRPGRGSEKLFF
-,-,TRBV4-3,TRBJ2-5,TGCGCCAGCAGCCAAGATTTGGGCAGCAGACAAGAGACCCAGTACTTC,CASSQDLGSRQETQYF
-,TRBD2,TRBV29-1,TRBJ2-2,TGCAGCGTTGCTGGGTCGACTAGCGGGAGTGCGGCCGGGGAGCTGTTTTTT,CSVAGSTSGSAAGELFF
-,-,TRBV30,TRBJ1-6,TGTGCCTCCGCACTGAGCGCATTATCACCCCTCCACTTT,CASALSALSPLHF
few,-,TRBV5-1,TRBJ1-1,TGCGCCAGCAGCTTGGACGCAGGATACACTGAAGCTTTCTTT,CASSLDAGYTEAFF
-,-,TRBV11-2,TRBJ1-2,TGTGCCAGCAGACAAAAGGGGGTGGAAGTCTATGGCTACACCTTC,CASRQKGVEVYGYTF
few,TRBD1,TRBV18,TRBJ1-1,TGTGCCAGCTCACCCGTGAGGGGGCAACTCCCGAACACTGAAGCTTTCTTT,CASSPVRGQLPNTEAFF
-,TRBD2,TRBV6-5,TRBJ2-1,TGTGCCAGCAGTTATAGCGCGGGGGGATTAGATGAGCAGTTCTTC,CASSYSAGGLDEQFF
-,-,TRBV7-6,TRBJ2-1,TGTGCCAGCAGCTCCTCGAGGGAGGAGCAGTTCTTC,CASSSSREEQFF
-,-,TRBV7-7,TRBJ2-5,TGTGCTAGCAGCTTAACAGGGCGACAAGAGACCCAGTACTTC,CASSLTGRQETQYF
few,-,TRBV10-3,TRBJ2-6,TGTGCCATCAGCAAACCCACTGAGGCTGGGGCCAACGTCCTGACTTTC,CAISKPTEAGANVLTF
-,-,TRBV18,TRBJ1-2,TGTGCCAGCTCACCCCGGCCCGGGGGATCGGACTTCACATATGGCTACACCTTC,CASSPRPGGSDFTYGYTF
-,-,TRBV28,TRBJ1-2,TGTGCCAGCAGGCCTTCCGGGGGTAACTATGGCTACACCTTC,CASRPSGGNYGYTF
-,TRBD1,TRBV18,TRBJ1-1,TGTGCCAGCTCACCGATAATGATTATGACAGGGGGCACTGAAGCTTTCTTT,CASSPIMIMTGGTEAFF
-,TRBD2,TRBV4-1,TRBJ2-7,TGCGCCAGCAGCCCTCAATTAGCGGGAGGGCACTACGAGCAGTACTTC,CASSPQLAGGHYEQYF
-,TRBD1,TRBV9,TRBJ2-1,TGTGCCAGCAGCCCTCGTGGGACAGGGCCCAATGAGCAGTTCTTC,CASSPRGTGPNEQFF